This T cell receptor (beta chain) was recorded in a study of a mutant IDH1 vaccine in newly diagnosed glioma. CDR3 length: 13 residues. Germline CDR1 is MNHEY and CDR2 is SVGAGI. The V end lost 6 bases, the J end lost 4 bases, and 10 bases lay between the germline ends. Sample time point: baseline, week 1 (first vaccination visit). Documented treatment: pre-vaccination baseline after standard-of-care therapy. Astrocytomas that were new, WHO grade 3 or 4, IDH1-mutant and ATRX-lost were present in the donors. The protocol was immunoSEQ multiplex PCR, while the TCRdb copy is restricted to in-frame clones and leaves out a portion. The table lists about 33,000 clones, 80% to 90% of them singletons.

The TCR originated in a woman between 35 and 50 years old with glioma. The specimen was PBMCs, collected from a glioma patient treated with radiotherapy, temozolomide or both. This chain uses TRBV6-5 with TRBJ1-5, with D unresolved. The CDR3 loop reads CASSVQRNQPQHF. In DNA, the CDR3 is TGTGCCAGCAGCGTGCAGCGAAATCAGCCCCAGCATTTT.